The 17 T cell receptor beta chains below come from one sample, sequenced in a study of spatial heterogeneity in lung cancer. General study results and limits: Counts of expanded alpha and beta TCRs within tumors tracked the tumor nonsynonymous mutation count.

Via MiXCR, TCRdb re-called the 5' RACE reads, giving one row per CDR3 protein. This sample has around 95,000 distinct CDR3 sequences; approximately 4.4% occur once, and the top ten carry 21%. What these receptors recognize is not known. Indicated time point: sample taken at primary tumor resection. The sample was lung tumor tissue, taken at surgery. The receptors stem from a male donor with early-stage non-small cell lung cancer.

This clonotype has a count of ten or more. The chain couples TRBV7-9 to TRBJ1-2, with no clear D. The V end lost 2 bases, the J end lost 3 bases, and 10 bases lay between the germline ends. Germline CDR1 is SEHNR and CDR2 is FQNEAQ (reference sequence). This CDR3 has 14 residues. The CDR3 here is CASSLWAGDYGYTF. CDR3 in DNA: TGTGCCAGCAGCTTATGGGCAGGCGACTATGGCTACACCTTC.

The chain employs TRBV29-1 and TRBJ2-1; 14 nucleotides align to TRBD2. Per germline, CDR1 SQVTM and CDR2 ANQGSEA. The CDR3 runs to 16 residues. With 3 bases clipped from V and 7 bases from J, the junction kept 8 bases outside the gene matches. Here the CDR3 reads CSVEGTSGSRINEQFF. The CDR3 nucleotides read TGCAGCGTTGAGGGGACTAGCGGGAGTCGTATTAATGAGCAGTTCTTC.

This clonotype was seen ten or more times. The chain joins TRBV28 to TRBJ2-5; 7 positions agree with TRBD2. The CDR3 contains 13 residues. Germline V gene lookup returns CDR1 MDHEN and CDR2 SYDVKM. V gave up 6 bases and J gave up 5 bases; unmatched junction bases: 6. CDR3 protein: CASRPGGKETQYF. CDR3 in DNA: TGTGCCAGCAGACCGGGAGGAAAGGAGACCCAGTACTTC.

This clonotype was observed many times. This chain joins TRBV12-3 or TRBV12-4 and TRBJ1-1, with a weak D call TRBD1 (5 bases). CDR3 length equals 13 residues. V was cut by 3 bases and J by 1 base, with 6 bases left in between. For the CDR3, the DNA is TGTGCCAGCAGTTTCCAGGGGAACACTGAAGCTTTCTTT. Amino acids: CASSFQGNTEAFF.

This clonotype showed up many times. The chain is built from TRBV7-2 and TRBJ2-3; D perhaps matches TRBD2 (6 bases). The CDR3 is made up of 15 amino acids. Germline V gives CDR1 SGHTA, CDR2 FQGNSA. V lost 3 bases, J lost 1 base, and 11 bases lay in between. The CDR3 reads CASSFPGVGTDTQYF. CDR3 nucleotide sequence: TGTGCCAGCAGCTTCCCGGGAGTCGGCACAGATACGCAGTATTTT.

V and J are TRBV27 and TRBJ2-4, with 12 bases lining up with TRBD2. With V trimmed by 5 bases and J by 1 base, 9 bases remained unmatched. In germline, CDR1 is MNHEY, CDR2 SMNVEV (reference sequence). The CDR3 is 18 amino acids. The CDR3 coding sequence is TGTGCCAGCAGTCCGACTAGCGGGAGAAGTATTGCCAAAAACATTCAGTACTTC. Protein sequence: CASSPTSGRSIAKNIQYF.

This sequence joins TRBV24-1 and TRBJ2-2, with D unclear. The length of the CDR3 is 14 residues. Germline loops: CDR1 KGHDR, CDR2 SFDVKD. Trimming left V 7 bases short and J 2 bases short, with 10 bases between. CDR3 in amino acids: CATRSPGNTGELFF. The CDR3 DNA is TGTGCCACCAGAAGCCCCGGTAACACCGGGGAGCTGTTTTTT.

This clonotype was counted at least ten times. The V gene is TRBV20-1, the J gene TRBJ2-3; no definite D call. The CDR3 has 13 amino acids. The V end lost 1 base, the J end lost 5 bases, and 10 bases lay between the germline ends. The V gene's germline CDR1 is DFQATT and CDR2 SNEGSKA (reference sequence). CDR3 DNA: TGCAGTGCTAGAGGCCTGTTAGGAGATACGCAGTATTTT. Encoded protein: CSARGLLGDTQYF.

This clonotype was observed many times. This chain uses TRBV12-3 or TRBV12-4 with TRBJ2-3, with a tentative D call TRBD2 (5 bases). The CDR3 sequence is 16 residues long. V was shortened by 6 bases and J by 1 base, with 17 bases between the two germline ends. The CDR3 nucleotides are TGTGCCAGCAGCCGCCCCTCTAGCCCTGGCACAGATACGCAGTATTTT. It yields the protein CASSRPSSPGTDTQYF.

This chain uses TRBV10-3 with TRBJ2-7; tentatively, D is TRBD1 (6 bases). The CDR3 length is 14 residues. Germline V CDR1 and CDR2: ENHRY, SYGVKD. V lost 8 bases and J lost 1, with 15 bases in between. CDR3 DNA: TGTGCCATCGCGGACAGACATGAGTCCTACGAGCAGTACTTC. Protein product: CAIADRHESYEQYF.

This clonotype was observed at least ten times. This rearrangement joins TRBV28 to TRBJ2-1, with a tentative D call TRBD2 (6 bases). Between the trimmed V and J ends, which lost 6 bases and 1 base, there was a span of 10 bases. CDR1 and CDR2 (germline): MDHEN, SYDVKM. The CDR3 is 14 amino acids. Written as DNA, the CDR3 is TGTGCCAGCAGGCGGGAACTATCCTACAATGAGCAGTTCTTC. Residues: CASRRELSYNEQFF.

The chain joins TRBV11-2 to TRBJ1-1, with D uncertain. Deletions cut 4 bases from V and 1 base from J, with 7 bases between. CDR3 size: 13 residues. Per germline, CDR1 SGHAT and CDR2 FQNNGV. The CDR3 loop is CASSWLENTEAFF. The DNA of the CDR3 is TGTGCCAGCAGCTGGTTGGAGAACACTGAAGCTTTCTTT.

Comment on this clonotype: This may come from a read error, since a much larger clone is one base off. The chain has TRBV12-3 or TRBV12-4 and TRBJ1-1; no clear D gene. CDR3 length: 12 amino acids. The CDR3 nucleotides read TGTGCCAGCTGTTTTTCAGGTTACAAAGCTTTCTTT. Protein product: CASCFSGYKAFF.

This clonotype came up many times. The chain links TRBV7-8 to TRBJ2-3, with D possibly TRBD2 on 5 matching bases. Trimming took 7 bases from V and 6 from J, leaving 14 bases between them. The germline gives CDR1 SGHVS, CDR2 FQNEAQ. This CDR3 is built from 13 residues. CDR3 sequence: CASMTGRGDTQYF. DNA of the CDR3: TGTGCCAGCATGACGGGGAGAGGGGATACGCAGTATTTT.

In this sample, this clonotype turned up a few times. J is TRBJ2-5 and V is TRBV4-2, with D possibly matching TRBD2 (5 bases). The ends were cut back, 8 bases at V and 0 bases at J, with 25 bases in the middle. This CDR3 contains 18 residues. The germline V gene has CDR1 LGHNA and CDR2 YNFKEQ. CDR3 DNA sequence: TGTGCCAGCTCCCACTCCGTGTCTAGCCTACAGTACCAAGAGACCCAGTACTTC. Protein sequence: CASSHSVSSLQYQETQYF.

This clonotype was observed a few times. The chain carries TRBV4-1 and TRBJ1-6, with D maybe TRBD1 (6 bases). From germline, CDR1 is MGHRA and CDR2 YSYEKL. The CDR3 covers 14 residues. Trimming pared 1 base from V and 10 bases from J, leaving 11 bases between. The CDR3 sequence: CASSQGQVGSPLHF. The DNA for the CDR3 is TGCGCCAGCAGCCAAGGACAGGTTGGATCACCCCTCCACTTT.

This clonotype appeared many times. The chain links TRBV28 to TRBJ2-7; the D gene is possibly TRBD2 (5 bases). Germline V CDR1 and CDR2: MDHEN, SYDVKM. Trimming pared 6 bases from V and 4 bases from J, leaving 16 bases between. This CDR3 has 14 amino acids. CDR3 loop: CASRPGFTSYEQYF. In DNA, the CDR3 is TGTGCCAGCAGACCGGGATTCACCTCTTACGAGCAGTACTTC.